What follows are 20 T cell receptor beta chains derived from one specimen sequenced in a study of blood T cells in healthy people across ages. Combining a sample-barcoded 5' primer with a J-beta primer mix, a second PCR ran for roughly 7 to 11 cycles. MiXCR, run by TCRdb on the 5' RACE reads, gives a single entry per CDR3 protein. The sample has roughly 1,500,000 distinct CDR3 sequences; about 35% are singletons. The sequencing input was blood. The receptors stem from a woman aged 25-40 years in good health.

The sample holds a few counts of this clonotype. The chain uses TRBV29-1 and TRBJ1-2; possibly TRBD1 for D (6 bases). The CDR3 length is 15 residues. From germline, CDR1 is SQVTM and CDR2 ANQGSEA. The V end lost 4 bases, the J end lost 0 bases, and 15 bases lay between the germline ends. The CDR3: CSVGEGGATNYGYTF. In DNA, the CDR3 is TGCAGCGTTGGAGAGGGGGGGGCTACTAACTATGGCTACACCTTC.

This chain joins TRBV20-1 and TRBJ1-4, with D possibly matching TRBD1 (5 bases). Germline V CDR1 and CDR2: DFQATT, SNEGSKA (reference sequence). There are 14 residues in the CDR3. The V end lost 2 bases, the J end lost 7 bases, and 14 bases lay between the germline ends. The CDR3 nucleotides read TGCAGTGCTAGATCCGGCATCGGGGGTGAAAAACTGTTTTTT. Translated, it gives CSARSGIGGEKLFF.

There are a few counts of this clonotype. The chain links TRBV20-1 to TRBJ1-5; D uncertain. This CDR3 has 16 residues. The V end was cut by 0 bases, the J end by 1 base, with 13 bases between. In germline, CDR1 is DFQATT, CDR2 SNEGSKA (reference sequence). DNA of the CDR3: TGCAGTGCTAGAGATATGGCAGGTTGGAGCAATCAGCCCCAGCATTTT. It yields the protein CSARDMAGWSNQPQHF.

This clonotype showed up just a few times. It is unclear where the CDR3 begins or ends on the DNA, so no DNA is shown, and the CDR3 is as TCRdb lists it. The chain joins TRBV7-9 to TRBJ2-3; TRBD1, the D gene given by the table, was not confirmed from the DNA. The CDR3 has 13 amino acids, counting both end residues. The germline CDR1 and CDR2 sequences are SEHNR and FQNEAQ (reference sequence). The CDR3 protein is CASSFATGAAPYF.

This clonotype was picked up a small number of times. The chain uses TRBV29-1 and TRBJ1-1, with a weak D call TRBD1 (5 bases). Between the trimmed V and J ends, which lost 5 bases and 1 base, there was a span of 14 bases. The CDR3 sequence is 14 residues long. CDR1 is SQVTM, CDR2 ANQGSEA, per germline. DNA for the CDR3: TGCAGCGTTCTATTTCAGGGTCAGAACACTGAAGCTTTCTTT. Its protein product is CSVLFQGQNTEAFF.

In the case of this clonotype: This sequence may be a read error, since a much larger clone differs from it by one base. The rearrangement uses TRBV7-3 and TRBJ2-3, with D unresolved. Germline V CDR1 and CDR2: SGHTA, FQGTGA. The CDR3 is made up of 13 amino acids. Here the CDR3 DNA reads TGTGTCAGCAGCCTCCAGGTCACAGATACGCAGTATTTT. It specifies CVSSLQVTDTQYF.

This clonotype was counted between two and nine times. CDR3 region: CSSTRGPNEKLFF. As DNA, the CDR3 is TGCAGTTCTACCAGGGGCCCTAATGAAAAACTGTTTTTT. The V gene is TRBV20-1, the J gene TRBJ1-4; tentative D call: TRBD1 (6 bases). V was pared by 8 bases and J by 3 bases, with 13 bases between. The CDR3 sequence is 13 residues long. The germline CDR1 and CDR2 sequences are DFQATT and SNEGSKA (reference sequence).

This clonotype was counted at least ten times. The chain carries TRBV6-5 and TRBJ2-7; TRBD2 aligns across 13 bases. The germline V gene has CDR1 MNHEY and CDR2 SVGAGI. Trimming removed 6 bases from V and 4 bases from J; junction bases left unmatched: 3. This CDR3 comprises 14 residues. CDR3 nucleotide sequence: TGTGCCAGCAGCAGACTAGCGGGAGGTTACGAGCAGTACTTC. Translated: CASSRLAGGYEQYF.

About this clonotype itself: A single base separates this from a much larger clone, so it may be a read error. This chain connects TRBV29-1 to TRBJ2-7, with D possibly being TRBD1 (6 bases). Germline-derived CDR1 and CDR2 are SQVTM and ANQGSEA. The CDR3 has 13 amino acids. V was pared by 6 bases and J by 2 bases, with 14 bases between. CDR3 DNA sequence: TGCAGCGTCCGGGCAGGGGCGACCTACGAGCAGTACTTC. Amino acids: CSVRAGATYEQYF.

This clonotype was counted only a few times. This chain joins TRBV15 and TRBJ2-1; D may correspond to TRBD1 or TRBD2 (5 bases each). The CDR3 length is 19 residues. Germline CDR1 and CDR2: LNHNV and YYDKDF (reference sequence). The ends were cut back, 0 bases at V and 5 bases at J, with 23 bases in the middle. Here the CDR3 reads CATSRDRGSEENNNNEQFF. The CDR3 DNA sequence: TGTGCCACCAGCAGAGATAGGGGTAGCGAGGAGAATAACAACAATGAGCAGTTCTTC. Looking up the rest from reference TRBV15 and TRBJ2-1 gives the full variable domain: DAMVIQNPRYQVTQFGKPVTLSCSQTLNHNVMYWYQQKSSQAPKLLFHYYDKDFNNEADTPDNFQSRRPNTSFCFLDIRSPGLGDTAMYLCATSRDRGSEENNNNEQFFGPGTRLTVL.

Many counts were recorded for this clonotype. The genes are TRBV18 and TRBJ2-7; 10 nucleotides line up with TRBD2. Per the germline V gene, CDR1 is KGHSH and CDR2 is LQKENI. The CDR3 extends over 15 amino acids. The V gene end was trimmed by 0 bases and the J gene end by 4 bases; junction bases not matched to a gene: 3. For the CDR3, the DNA is TGTGCCAGCTCACCACCAGCTAGCGGGAGTTACGAGCAGTACTTC. The encoded protein is CASSPPASGSYEQYF.

The chain's CDR3 is CASSIRSVSGETQYF. The CDR3 nucleotides read TGTGCCAGCAGTATCCGATCTGTTTCGGGTGAGACCCAGTACTTC. The chain carries TRBV6-6 and TRBJ2-5; D remains unclear. The ends were cut back, 5 bases at V and 5 bases at J, with 18 bases in the middle. CDR3 length: 15 residues. Germline V gene data show CDR1 as MNHNY and CDR2 as SVGAGI (reference sequence).

The chain recombines TRBV11-2 with TRBJ2-3; D uncertain. The V end lost 2 bases, the J end lost 4 bases, and 13 bases lay between the germline ends. This CDR3 has 15 residues. Germline V gives CDR1 SGHAT, CDR2 FQNNGV. CDR3 sequence: CASSLSQARADTQYF. The DNA of the CDR3 is TGTGCCAGCAGCTTAAGCCAGGCAAGGGCAGATACGCAGTATTTT. Based on the CDR3 plus reference TRBV11-2 and TRBJ2-3, the full variable domain is EAGVAQSPRYKIIEKRQSVAFWCNPISGHATLYWYQQILGQGPKLLIQFQNNGVVDDSQLPKDRFSAERLKGVDSTLKIQPAKLEDSAVYLCASSLSQARADTQYFGPGTRLTVL.

This chain joins TRBV27 and TRBJ2-3; TRBD2 agrees at 14 bases. The CDR3 loop spans 17 amino acids. With 5 bases clipped from V and 5 bases from J, the junction kept 9 bases outside the gene matches. Germline V gives CDR1 MNHEY, CDR2 SMNVEV (reference sequence). The CDR3 loop is CASSPIGLAGGIDTQYF. CDR3 coding DNA: TGTGCCAGCAGTCCCATCGGACTAGCGGGAGGTATAGATACGCAGTATTTT.

This clonotype was counted many times. One end of the junction does not line up with germline, which may come from a read error. The chain employs TRBV5-1 and TRBJ2-7; TRBD1 matches 12 bases. This CDR3 comprises 15 residues. Germline CDR1 SGHRS, CDR2 YFSETQ. In nucleotides, the CDR3 is TGTGCCAGCAGCTTGGGGGGACAGGGGGCAGACGAGCAGTACTTC. It codes for CASSLGGQGADEQYF.

Ten or more counts support this clonotype. The gene calls are TRBV11-2 and TRBJ2-4; 11 nucleotides align to TRBD2. V gave up 4 bases and J gave up 6 bases; unmatched junction bases: 2. This CDR3 is built from 14 residues. Looked up from germline, CDR1 is SGHAT and CDR2 is FQNNGV. Written as DNA, the CDR3 is TGTGCCAGCAGCTCGGGACTAGCGGCAAACATTCAGTACTTC. Translated, it gives CASSSGLAANIQYF.

The rearrangement joins TRBV20-1 to TRBJ2-2; D tentatively reads TRBD1 or TRBD2 (5 bases each). The CDR3 is 13 amino acids. V lost 6 bases and J 4 bases, leaving 12 bases between the germline ends. The germline V gene encodes CDR1 DFQATT and CDR2 SNEGSKA (reference sequence). CDR3 residues: CSARPGPTGELFF. The DNA of the CDR3 is TGCAGTGCCAGACCGGGACCCACCGGGGAGCTGTTTTTT.

This clonotype showed up just once. One end of the junction does not line up with germline, which may come from a read error. The chain joins TRBV4-1 to TRBJ2-7; 7 positions agree with TRBD2. The CDR3 covers 14 residues. Germline assignment: CDR1 MGHRA and CDR2 YSYEKL. The CDR3 region is CASSPREGVYGQYF. DNA of the CDR3: TGCGCCAGCAGCCCGAGGGAGGGCGTCTACGGGCAGTACTTC.

The rearrangement uses TRBV27 and TRBJ1-2; TRBD1 aligns across 9 bases. V trimming: 5 bases; J trimming: 6 bases; junction bases outside the gene matches: 4. This CDR3 is 13 amino acids long. Germline V gene lookup returns CDR1 MNHEY and CDR2 SMNVEV (reference sequence). CDR3 in DNA: TGTGCCAGCAGTACGTGGACAGGGGATGGCTACACCTTC. Translating gives CASSTWTGDGYTF.

This clonotype was seen a few times. V usage is TRBV20-1 and J usage is TRBJ2-7; 10 positions agree with TRBD1. The germline V gene has CDR1 DFQATT and CDR2 SNEGSKA (reference sequence). V trimming: 6 bases; J trimming: 2 bases; junction bases outside the gene matches: 10. CDR3 length: 15 residues. CDR3 in amino acids: CSAYPGQGITYEQYF. CDR3 in DNA: TGCAGTGCGTATCCGGGACAGGGGATTACCTACGAGCAGTACTTC.